What follows are 26 T cell receptor beta chains derived from one specimen sequenced in a study of blood T cells in healthy people across ages (dated by TCRdb to the mid-2010s). The library was prepared using 5' RACE. Sequencing was carried out with an Illumina HiSeq 2500. A second 7 to 11 cycle PCR used a sample-barcoded 5' primer and a J-beta primer mix. The public reads were quality trimmed at Q25 with fastp and then assembled into clones with MiXCR by TCRdb, keeping productive beta chains. Identical CDR3 proteins give one entry, which carries the most common genes and DNA. In all, the sample holds approximately 1,100,000 distinct CDR3 sequences, and around 43% of those were seen once. Under 20% of the sample rests with the top ten. Sequencing was carried out using blood. The source of these receptors is a woman aged 55-69 years in good health.

This clonotype turned up a few times. V is TRBV10-3 and J is TRBJ2-3, with TRBD2 matching over 12 bases. The CDR3 totals 18 residues. The germline V gene has CDR1 ENHRY and CDR2 SYGVKD. Losses at the gene ends were 2 bases for V and 5 bases for J; bases not matched to a gene: 11. The CDR3 sequence: CAISERTSGNVFGDTQYF. DNA of the CDR3: TGTGCCATCAGTGAGCGGACTAGCGGGAACGTTTTTGGAGATACGCAGTATTTT.

This clonotype was seen a few times. Here the CDR3 DNA reads TGTGCCAGCAGCTTGACGGGACTAGTCACAAAAGATGAGCAGTTCTTC. Translating it yields CASSLTGLVTKDEQFF. V is TRBV7-9 and J is TRBJ2-1; 8 nucleotides line up with TRBD2. The V segment lost 3 bases and the J segment 8 bases; nucleotides outside the gene matches: 12. There are 16 residues in the CDR3. The V gene's germline CDR1 is SEHNR and CDR2 FQNEAQ (reference sequence).

Notes on this clonotype: A read error may explain this, as a much larger clone is one base away. V and J are TRBV18 and TRBJ2-5, with TRBD2 matching over 8 bases. Germline CDR1 reads KGHSH; CDR2 reads LQKENI. V shed 2 bases, J shed 11 bases, and the junction held 10 bases outside the gene matches. CDR3 length equals 14 residues. CDR3 residues: CASSPSGGLDEQYF. Written as DNA, the CDR3 is TGTGCCAGCTCACCAAGCGGGGGCCTCGATGAGCAGTACTTC.

The chain uses TRBV10-3 and TRBJ2-3; D might be TRBD1 (7 bases). Germline CDR1 is ENHRY and CDR2 is SYGVKD. Trimming pared 2 bases from V and 6 bases from J, leaving 15 bases between. The CDR3 runs 15 residues. This chain's CDR3 is CAISEVLAGGDTQYF. The DNA of the CDR3 is TGTGCCATCAGTGAGGTTCTAGCAGGGGGGGATACGCAGTATTTT.

The CDR3 sequence: CASRPGANTGELFF. In nucleotides, the CDR3 is TGTGCCAGCCGCCCCGGGGCGAACACCGGGGAGCTGTTTTTT. The chain has TRBV5-5 and TRBJ2-2, with a tentative D call TRBD2 (5 bases). The V and J ends lost 7 bases and 0 bases respectively, with 10 bases between them. Germline V gives CDR1 SGHKS, CDR2 YYEKEE (reference sequence). The CDR3 has 14 residues.

This clonotype has just a few counts. The CDR3 DNA sequence: TGTGCCAGCAGTCAACTAGCGGATACCTACAATGAGCAGTACTTC. Its translation: CASSQLADTYNEQYF. The rearrangement links TRBV7-3 to TRBJ2-7; the match to TRBD2 covers 8 bases. This CDR3 spans 15 amino acids. V trimming: 6 bases; J trimming: 7 bases; junction bases outside the gene matches: 14. Per the germline V gene, CDR1 is SGHTA and CDR2 is FQGTGA.

This rearrangement joins TRBV9 to TRBJ1-2; D gene unclear. Trimming removed 3 bases at V and 6 bases at J, with 15 bases between. The germline gives CDR1 SGDLS, CDR2 YYNGEE. The CDR3 contains 14 residues. CDR3 coding DNA: TGTGCCAGCAGCGCCAGAACTGCAGGAGATGGCTACACCTTC. It codes for CASSARTAGDGYTF.

This clonotype was observed a handful of times. CDR3 in amino acids: CASSFNGRYPYEQYF. The CDR3 DNA follows: TGTGCCAGCAGTTTTAACGGGAGGTACCCCTACGAGCAGTACTTC. The chain recombines TRBV12-3 or TRBV12-4 with TRBJ2-7; TRBD2 aligns across 7 bases. This CDR3 spans 15 amino acids. Trimming at V came to 3 bases and at J to 2 bases, leaving 7 bases not matched to a gene.

This clonotype was counted a few times. The chain carries TRBV3-1 and TRBJ2-1; D not certain. CDR3 size: 15 residues. Germline CDR1 and CDR2: LGHDT and YNNKEL (reference sequence). V gave up 0 bases and J gave up 0 bases, with 6 bases separating them. The CDR3 sequence: CASSQETGSYNEQFF. In DNA, the CDR3 is TGTGCCAGCAGCCAAGAGACCGGCTCCTACAATGAGCAGTTCTTC.

This clonotype has only a few counts. This sequence joins TRBV6-6 and TRBJ2-1, with TRBD2 identical over 13 bases. This CDR3 contains 16 residues. Germline V gene lookup returns CDR1 MNHNY and CDR2 SVGAGI (reference sequence). The trim removed 2 bases at V and 8 bases at J, leaving 6 bases unmatched. Here the CDR3 reads CASSYARTSGRYEQFF. The CDR3, as DNA: TGTGCCAGCAGTTACGCGCGGACTAGCGGGAGATATGAGCAGTTCTTC.

This clonotype was counted many times. The CDR3 region has the DNA TGCAGCGCAAGAGGGGGCACAGATACGCAGTATTTT. Protein sequence: CSARGGTDTQYF. V and J are TRBV20-1 and TRBJ2-3; D is possibly TRBD1 or TRBD2 (5 bases each). Germline-derived CDR1 and CDR2 are DFQATT and SNEGSKA (reference sequence). This CDR3 contains 12 residues.

V usage is TRBV29-1 and J usage is TRBJ2-2; tentatively, D is TRBD1 or TRBD2 (6 bases each). CDR1 and CDR2 from the germline V gene are SQVTM and ANQGSEA. The CDR3 covers 15 residues. Between the trimmed V and J ends, which lost 3 bases and 5 bases, there was a span of 16 bases. In nucleotides, the CDR3 is TGCAGCGTTGACCGGCAGGGGAGGAGGACCGGGGAGCTGTTTTTT. It yields the protein CSVDRQGRRTGELFF.

The chain joins TRBV29-1 to TRBJ2-1; 9 nucleotides align to TRBD2. V gave up 6 bases and J gave up 7 bases; unmatched junction bases: 10. This CDR3 region has 14 residues. Germline V gene data show CDR1 as SQVTM and CDR2 as ANQGSEA. The CDR3 reads CSVPGTSILNEQFF. The CDR3 coding sequence is TGCAGCGTGCCGGGGACTAGCATTTTGAATGAGCAGTTCTTC.

The chain couples TRBV20-1 to TRBJ2-1, with 12 bases fitting TRBD2. Germline CDR1 reads DFQATT; CDR2 reads SNEGSKA (reference sequence). This CDR3 has 17 residues. With V trimmed by 6 bases and J by 12 bases, 21 bases remained unmatched. The CDR3 sequence is CSALPIRTSGNRDGQFF. The CDR3 DNA sequence: TGCAGTGCACTCCCCATCCGGACTAGCGGGAATAGGGATGGGCAGTTCTTC.

This clonotype has only a few counts. The V gene is TRBV6-1, the J gene TRBJ1-2; D gene unclear. The V end lost 0 bases, the J end lost 8 bases, and 19 bases lay between the germline ends. Germline V gene lookup returns CDR1 MNHNS and CDR2 SASEGT. The CDR3 spans 16 residues. CDR3 nucleotides: TGTGCCAGCAGTGAAGCGCTTCCCGGCGGTGGGAAGGGCTACACCTTC. Protein: CASSEALPGGGKGYTF.

This clonotype was seen only once. This rearrangement joins TRBV14 to TRBJ2-1, with D perhaps matching TRBD2 (5 bases). V lost 3 bases, J lost 0 bases, and 12 bases lay in between. Per the germline V gene, CDR1 is SGHDN and CDR2 is FVKESK. The CDR3 covers 16 residues. CDR3 nucleotides: TGTGCCAGCAGCCACCATAGCGTGAGCTCCTACAATGAGCAGTTCTTC. Protein: CASSHHSVSSYNEQFF.

This clonotype was observed a handful of times. The CDR3 DNA follows: TGCAGCGTTAGGCGGGACAGCACAGATACGCAGTATTTT. Translation: CSVRRDSTDTQYF. J is TRBJ2-3 and V is TRBV29-1; a possible D gene is TRBD2 (6 bases). The CDR3 sequence is 13 residues long. Germline assignment: CDR1 SQVTM and CDR2 ANQGSEA. V was cut by 5 bases and J by 0 bases, with 9 bases left in between.

The chain couples TRBV6-5 to TRBJ2-1; D is uncertain. The CDR3 covers 13 residues. The V gene lost 6 bases and the J gene lost 5 bases, with 11 bases spanning the gap. CDR1 MNHEY and CDR2 SVGAGI come from the germline V gene. The CDR3 DNA reads as TGTGCCAGCAGCACGGACCACCACAATGAGCAGTTCTTC. Its translation is CASSTDHHNEQFF.

DNA for the CDR3: TGCAGTGCTAGAGACCGGGACAGGCCCACTGAAGCTTTCTTT. This encodes CSARDRDRPTEAFF. The chain couples TRBV20-1 to TRBJ1-1; 8 nucleotides agree with TRBD1. The germline V gene has CDR1 DFQATT and CDR2 SNEGSKA (reference sequence). The J segment lost 4 bases and the V segment lost 0 bases, leaving 4 bases of the junction unmatched. This CDR3 has 14 amino acids.

Of note for this clonotype: At one of its ends the junction is not consistent with the germline gene, which may arise from a read error. The V gene is TRBV28, the J gene TRBJ2-7; D is tentatively TRBD1 or TRBD2 (5 bases each). The better agreement between TRBJ2-5 and the DNA end casts doubt on the J call. The length of the CDR3 is 16 residues. Germline assignment: CDR1 MDHEN and CDR2 SYDVKM. CDR3 residues: CVSSPRPREILATQYF. CDR3 coding DNA: TGTGTCAGCAGTCCCCGCCCCAGGGAGATCTTAGCGACCCAGTACTTC.

The table lists this clonotype with many counts. The V gene is TRBV27, the J gene TRBJ2-7; D gene uncertain. CDR3 size: 11 residues. V was cut by 5 bases and J by 2 bases, with 4 bases left in between. Germline V gene sequence: CDR1 MNHEY, CDR2 SMNVEV (reference sequence). The CDR3 region has the DNA TGTGCCAGCAGTACCCCCTACGAGCAGTACTTC. This sequence encodes CASSTPYEQYF.

The chain carries TRBV20-1 and TRBJ2-7, with 13 bases lining up with TRBD2. Germline V gives CDR1 DFQATT, CDR2 SNEGSKA (reference sequence). The CDR3 totals 15 residues. The ends lost 6 bases at V and 2 bases at J; junction bases unmatched: 7. CDR3 nucleotides: TGCAGTGCGAGGACTAGCGGGGGCCCTCCCTACGAGCAGTACTTC. Translating it yields CSARTSGGPPYEQYF.

The rearrangement uses TRBV12-3 or TRBV12-4 and TRBJ2-1, with 8 bases fitting TRBD2. CDR3 length: 16 amino acids. With 5 bases clipped from V and 4 bases from J, the junction kept 10 bases outside the gene matches. The CDR3 loop is CASSRPGGGAYNEQFF. CDR3 in DNA: TGTGCCAGCAGTCGCCCCGGGGGGGGGGCATACAATGAGCAGTTCTTC.

The chain joins TRBV19 to TRBJ2-7, with a weak D call TRBD2 (6 bases). The DNA end lines up better with TRBJ2-5; the J call may be wrong. Germline CDR1 and CDR2: LNHDA and SQIVND (reference sequence). CDR3 length: 14 residues. In nucleotides, the CDR3 is TGTGCCAGTACCGACCCGGGACTCGGAGAGACCCAGTACTTC. It specifies CASTDPGLGETQYF.

This clonotype was picked up one time. The chain has TRBV29-1 and TRBJ1-4; D is uncertain. Trimming cost V 7 bases and J 2 bases, with 14 bases left between them. This CDR3 has 14 residues. Germline V gene lookup returns CDR1 SQVTM and CDR2 ANQGSEA. The chain's CDR3 is CSATPGGTNEKLFF. The DNA for the CDR3 is TGCAGCGCCACTCCGGGAGGGACTAATGAAAAACTGTTTTTT. Complete variable domain (other parts from reference TRBV29-1 and TRBJ1-4): SAVISQKPSRDICQRGTSLTIQCQVDSQVTMMFWYRQQPGQSLTLIATANQGSEATYESGFVIDKFPISRPNLTFSTLTVSNMSPEDSSIYLCSATPGGTNEKLFFGSGTQLSVL.

This sequence joins TRBV2 and TRBJ1-1, with D uncertain. Per the germline V gene, CDR1 is SNHLY and CDR2 is FYNNEI. Trimming stripped 9 bases from V and 2 bases from J, with 13 bases between. CDR3 length equals 13 residues. CDR3 residues: CASLVLLNTEAFF. CDR3 in DNA: TGTGCCAGTTTGGTCCTTCTAAACACTGAAGCTTTCTTT.